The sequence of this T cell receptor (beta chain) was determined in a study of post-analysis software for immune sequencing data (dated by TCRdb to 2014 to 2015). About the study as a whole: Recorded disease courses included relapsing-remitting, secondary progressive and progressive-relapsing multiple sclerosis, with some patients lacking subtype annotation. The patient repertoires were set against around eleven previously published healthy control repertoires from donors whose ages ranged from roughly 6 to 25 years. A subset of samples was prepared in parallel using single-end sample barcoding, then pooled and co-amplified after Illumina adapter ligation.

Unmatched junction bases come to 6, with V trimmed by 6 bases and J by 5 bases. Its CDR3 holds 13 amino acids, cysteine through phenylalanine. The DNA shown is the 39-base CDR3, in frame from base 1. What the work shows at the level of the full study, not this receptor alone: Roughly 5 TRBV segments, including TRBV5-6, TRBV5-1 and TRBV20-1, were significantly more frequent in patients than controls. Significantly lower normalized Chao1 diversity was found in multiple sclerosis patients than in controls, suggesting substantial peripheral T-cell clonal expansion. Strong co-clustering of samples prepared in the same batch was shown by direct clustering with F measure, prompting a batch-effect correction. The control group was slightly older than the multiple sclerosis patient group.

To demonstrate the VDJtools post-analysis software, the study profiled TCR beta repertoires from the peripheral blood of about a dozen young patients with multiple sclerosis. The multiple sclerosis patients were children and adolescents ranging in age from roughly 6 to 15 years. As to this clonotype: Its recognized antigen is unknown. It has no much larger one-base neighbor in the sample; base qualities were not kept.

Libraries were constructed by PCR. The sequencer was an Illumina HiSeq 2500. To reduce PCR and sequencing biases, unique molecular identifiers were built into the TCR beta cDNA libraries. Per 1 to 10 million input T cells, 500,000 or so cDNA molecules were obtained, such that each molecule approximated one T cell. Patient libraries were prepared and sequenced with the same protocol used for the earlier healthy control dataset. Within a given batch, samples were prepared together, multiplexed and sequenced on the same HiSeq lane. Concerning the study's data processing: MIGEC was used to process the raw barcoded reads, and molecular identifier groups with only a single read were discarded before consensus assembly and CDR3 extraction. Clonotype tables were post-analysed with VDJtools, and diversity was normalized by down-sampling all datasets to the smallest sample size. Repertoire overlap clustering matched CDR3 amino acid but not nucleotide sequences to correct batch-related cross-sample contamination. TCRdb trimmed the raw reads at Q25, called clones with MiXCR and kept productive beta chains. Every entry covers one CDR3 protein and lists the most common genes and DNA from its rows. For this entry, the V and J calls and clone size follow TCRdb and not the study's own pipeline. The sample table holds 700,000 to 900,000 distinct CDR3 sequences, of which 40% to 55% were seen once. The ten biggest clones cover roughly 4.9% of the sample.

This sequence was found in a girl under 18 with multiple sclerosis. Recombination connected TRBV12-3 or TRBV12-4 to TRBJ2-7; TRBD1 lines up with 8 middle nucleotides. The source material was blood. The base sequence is TGTGCCAGCAGGGCAGGGGGCGGTCACGAGCAGTACTTC. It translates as CASRAGGGHEQYF.